This T cell receptor beta chain emerged from a study of early stage breast cancer tumors. Study background: ER+/PR+/HER2- status applied to about 70% of the 16 invasive breast tumors.

The CDR3 contains 14 residues. Findings and limits, study-wide: Compared with adjacent normal breast, tumors showed 2 to 2.5-fold denser, more clonal T cells. Enriched TCRB sequences shared across patients were mostly commonly generated sequences.

Clones were read by immunoSEQ multiplex PCR, and TCRdb kept only the in-frame ones, dropping some. The table shows tens of thousands of clones, with roughly two thirds occurring only once. A note on this clone: Its antigen is not known.

The TCR was taken from a person in their fifties with breast cancer. The rearrangement joins TRBV21-1 to TRBJ2-2; TRBD1 reflects the table's D call only, with no check against the DNA. TRBV21-1 is marked as a pseudogene. Sequenced sample: blood. The CDR3, as DNA: TGTGCCAGCACAAAGGACAGGGAAGACGGGGAGCTGTTTTTT. Amino acid sequence: CASTKDREDGELFF.